This T cell receptor beta chain was sequenced for a study of shared clonotypes between healthy human individuals. General study points: What naive subsets generally showed was a larger estimated richness than memory subsets showed.

Naive CD45RA+ and memory CD45RA-negative subsets were split from CD4+ cells. Deep-level assay runs were performed. Clones were read by immunoSEQ multiplex PCR, and TCRdb kept only the in-frame ones, dropping some. This sample yields about a million clones, of which roughly 80% are seen a single time; about 1.4% belongs to the top ten. Germline V CDR1 and CDR2: WNHNN, SYGVQD (reference sequence). The CDR3 length is 14 residues. With 4 bases removed from V and 3 bases from J, the gap between germline ends came to 11 bases. This clone was observed once. Its antigen is undetermined. Other DNA variants within this sample encode the same CDR3.

Specimen: memory CD4+ T cells sorted from blood. Subset specified: CD45RA-negative fraction. This clonotype was sampled from a man aged 18 to 29 in good health. This chain links TRBV10-1 with TRBJ2-3; D gene uncertain. The CDR3 is CASSAEGLTDTQYF. The DNA of the CDR3 is TGCGCCAGCAGTGCGGAAGGGTTGACAGATACGCAGTATTTT.